Presented here are 5 T cell receptor beta chains from one specimen sequenced in a study of blood T cell repertoires in COVID-19. Sequencing was performed with immunoSEQ multiplex PCR; in TCRdb, only in-frame clones are kept and a portion is missing. The table shows about 200,000 clones, with 80% to 85% occurring only once. The specimen was peripheral blood. The receptors were sampled from a woman older than 75 with COVID-19, enrolled during active disease.

The chain is built from TRBV5-4 and TRBJ1-1, with D uncertain. This CDR3 comprises 14 residues. Germline CDR1 SGHNT, CDR2 YYREEE (reference sequence). V was clipped by 2 bases and J by 4 bases, with 12 bases between them. The CDR3 here is CASSFREAGTEAFF. DNA for the CDR3: TGTGCCAGCAGCTTTCGGGAGGCTGGCACTGAAGCTTTCTTT.

This chain joins TRBV28 and TRBJ2-6; unclear D gene. CDR3 length equals 17 residues. CDR1 and CDR2 from the germline V gene are MDHEN and SYDVKM. Trimming stripped 2 bases from V and 0 bases from J, with 11 bases between. The CDR3 DNA reads as TGTGCCAGCAGTTTAAGATACAGAAGCTCTGGGGCCAACGTCCTGACTTTC. This gives the protein CASSLRYRSSGANVLTF. The full variable domain, its missing parts supplied by reference TRBV28 and TRBJ2-6, is DVKVTQSSRYLVKRTGEKVFLECVQDMDHENMFWYRQDPGLGLRLIYFSYDVKMKEKGDIPEGYSVSREKKERFSLILESASTNQTSMYLCASSLRYRSSGANVLTFGAGSRLTVL.

This sequence joins TRBV18 and TRBJ2-1; the match to TRBD2 covers 7 bases. Germline V lookup: CDR1 KGHSH, CDR2 LQKENI. The CDR3 runs 17 residues. V was pared by 6 bases and J by 0 bases, with 11 bases of the junction left unmatched. The CDR3 DNA reads TGTGCCAGCTCGTCTACTAGCGACCCTTTCTCCTACAATGAGCAGTTCTTC. This codes for CASSSTSDPFSYNEQFF.

The chain carries TRBV18 and TRBJ1-2; D perhaps matches TRBD1 (6 bases). The germline CDR1 and CDR2 sequences are KGHSH and LQKENI. The length of the CDR3 is 14 residues. Trimming removed 3 bases at V and 8 bases at J, with 16 bases between. The CDR3, as DNA: TGTGCCAGCTCACCGACCGGGACAACGCTGGGCTACACCTTC. Translating gives CASSPTGTTLGYTF.

The V gene is TRBV7-2, the J gene TRBJ1-1; D is unresolved. This CDR3 has 14 residues. Looked up from germline, CDR1 is SGHTA and CDR2 is FQGNSA. V lost 1 base and J 2 bases, leaving 8 bases between the germline ends. CDR3 in amino acids: CASSLERGNTEAFF. CDR3 nucleotides: TGTGCCAGCAGCTTAGAACGGGGAAACACTGAAGCTTTCTTT.